These 14 T cell receptor beta chains share one sample of origin, sequenced in a study of early T cells in non-severe SARS-CoV-2 infection. Each CDR3 protein gets one entry after TCRdb re-called the 5' RACE reads with MiXCR. Altogether tens of thousands of distinct CDR3 sequences are present, 9.5% to 15% being singletons, with the ten largest covering under 4%. Input material: whole blood. These receptors came from an adult who was a healthcare worker with PCR-confirmed SARS-CoV-2 infection or an uninfected control (not recorded which).

This clonotype showed up just once. The J gene is TRBJ1-5, the V gene TRBV12-3 or TRBV12-4; no clear D. The ends were cut back, 2 bases at V and 0 bases at J, with 11 bases in the middle. The CDR3 is 16 residues long. CDR3 residues: CASSLLVTASNQPQHF. DNA of the CDR3: TGTGCCAGCAGTTTATTAGTAACAGCTAGCAATCAGCCCCAGCATTTT.

Ten or more counts support this clonotype. This chain joins TRBV7-3 and TRBJ2-1, with D possibly matching TRBD2 (6 bases). The CDR3 has 14 amino acids. Germline loops: CDR1 SGHTA, CDR2 FQGTGA. Trimming pared 2 bases from V and 10 bases from J, leaving 15 bases between. The CDR3 region has the DNA TGTGCCAGCAGCTTATCCCCCGAACGGGGGGAGCAGTTCTTC. Translating it yields CASSLSPERGEQFF.

This clonotype was recorded many times. The chain combines TRBV6-2 or TRBV6-3 with TRBJ2-2; the match to TRBD2 covers 12 bases. The ends lost 5 bases at V and 1 base at J; junction bases unmatched: 5. This CDR3 has 17 residues. Germline V gene data show CDR1 as MNHEY and CDR2 as SVGEGT. The CDR3 coding sequence is TGTGCCAGCAGTCGTCCGGGACTAGCGGGGAACACCGGGGAGCTGTTTTTT. Its translation: CASSRPGLAGNTGELFF.

This clonotype was recorded many times. V is TRBV7-9 and J is TRBJ2-3; D ambiguous. This CDR3 has 14 residues. Germline-derived CDR1 and CDR2 are SEHNR and FQNEAQ (reference sequence). The V gene lost 1 base and the J gene lost 2 bases, with 7 bases spanning the gap. This CDR3 is CASSLEGLTDTQYF. The CDR3 region has the DNA TGTGCCAGCAGCTTAGAGGGCCTCACAGATACGCAGTATTTT.

The rearrangement uses TRBV21-1 and TRBJ2-1; the table assigns TRBD1, which was not confirmed against the DNA. TRBV21-1 is an annotated pseudogene. CDR3 size: 16 residues. CDR3: CARSRKWTDTYNEQFF. The CDR3 DNA is TGTGCCAGGAGCCGAAAGTGGACAGATACCTACAATGAGCAGTTCTTC.

The gene calls are TRBV12-3 or TRBV12-4 and TRBJ2-1, with 8 positions matching TRBD2. V was clipped by 6 bases and J by 5 bases; unmatched bases: 6. The CDR3 has 14 residues. CDR3 amino acids: CASRHSGKDNEQFF. The CDR3 DNA sequence: TGTGCCAGCAGACATAGCGGGAAGGACAATGAGCAGTTCTTC.

The chain carries TRBV19 and TRBJ2-7; 8 positions agree with TRBD1. With 5 bases clipped from V and 7 bases from J, the junction kept 16 bases outside the gene matches. Germline V gene lookup returns CDR1 LNHDA and CDR2 SQIVND (reference sequence). This CDR3 region has 16 residues. The CDR3 DNA reads as TGTGCCAGTAGTGGATCCCGGACAGGGTTGAGTCGGGAGCAGTACTTC. Protein sequence: CASSGSRTGLSREQYF.

This clonotype appeared many times. This rearrangement joins TRBV28 to TRBJ2-7; 12 bases align to TRBD1. The germline CDR1 and CDR2 sequences are MDHEN and SYDVKM. The V and J ends lost 3 bases and 4 bases, in that order; junction bases with no gene match: 7. This CDR3 spans 16 amino acids. This CDR3 reads CASSLPGTGGAYEQYF. The DNA of the CDR3 is TGTGCCAGCAGTTTGCCGGGGACAGGGGGCGCGTACGAGCAGTACTTC.

In this sample, this clonotype turned up many times. The chain carries TRBV3-1 and TRBJ2-5, with D perhaps TRBD1 or TRBD2 (6 bases each). CDR1 and CDR2 (germline): LGHDT, YNNKEL (reference sequence). CDR3 length: 14 amino acids. V lost 1 base and J lost 7, with 13 bases in between. CDR3 nucleotides: TGTGCCAGCAGCCAAGGCTACGAGGGGGGGACCCAGTACTTC. It yields the protein CASSQGYEGGTQYF.

The sample holds many counts of this clonotype. The J gene is TRBJ1-6, the V gene TRBV5-6; D is unclear. Germline-derived CDR1 and CDR2 are SGHDT and YYEEEE. Trimming removed 4 bases from V and 11 bases from J, with 7 bases in between. This CDR3 comprises 11 residues. CDR3 nucleotides: TGTGCCAGCAGCCGACAAACACCCCTCCACTTT. This sequence encodes CASSRQTPLHF. The complete variable domain, with remaining parts taken from reference TRBV5-6 and TRBJ1-6, reads DAGVTQSPTHLIKTRGQQVTLRCSPKSGHDTVSWYQQALGQGPQFIFQYYEEEERQRGNFPDRFSGHQFPNYSSELNVNALLLGDSALYLCASSRQTPLHFGNGTRLTVT.

V and J are TRBV4-1 and TRBJ1-2; D is ambiguous. Germline values: CDR1 MGHRA, CDR2 YSYEKL. The V end lost 1 base, the J end lost 4 bases, and 13 bases lay between the germline ends. The CDR3 spans 15 residues. CDR3 protein: CASSQGAEGSYGYTF. In DNA, the CDR3 is TGCGCCAGCAGCCAAGGAGCCGAAGGAAGCTATGGCTACACCTTC.

The V and J genes are TRBV24-1 and TRBJ2-1; 11 bases are a match to TRBD2. CDR3 size: 17 residues. The germline CDR1 and CDR2 sequences are KGHDR and SFDVKD. The V and J ends lost 4 bases and 4 bases, in that order; junction bases with no gene match: 8. CDR3 sequence: CATSDPSGRSSYNEQFF. The CDR3 bases are TGTGCCACCAGTGACCCTAGCGGGAGGAGTAGTTACAATGAGCAGTTCTTC.

Ten or more counts support this clonotype. The chain employs TRBV3-1 and TRBJ1-1; unclear D gene. The germline V and J ends were trimmed by 1 base and 3 bases, with 6 bases remaining between them. Germline values: CDR1 LGHDT, CDR2 YNNKEL (reference sequence). The CDR3 sequence is 13 residues long. The CDR3 here is CASSQGGHTEAFF. In DNA, the CDR3 is TGTGCCAGCAGCCAAGGGGGTCACACTGAAGCTTTCTTT.

This clonotype was observed many times. J is TRBJ2-1 and V is TRBV11-2, with 9 positions matching TRBD1. Germline V gene sequence: CDR1 SGHAT, CDR2 FQNNGV. This CDR3 comprises 16 residues. With 4 bases clipped from V and 5 bases from J, the junction kept 9 bases outside the gene matches. CDR3 coding DNA: TGTGCCAGCAGCTGGCCGGCACAGGGGGCAAACAATGAGCAGTTCTTC. Translating it yields CASSWPAQGANNEQFF.